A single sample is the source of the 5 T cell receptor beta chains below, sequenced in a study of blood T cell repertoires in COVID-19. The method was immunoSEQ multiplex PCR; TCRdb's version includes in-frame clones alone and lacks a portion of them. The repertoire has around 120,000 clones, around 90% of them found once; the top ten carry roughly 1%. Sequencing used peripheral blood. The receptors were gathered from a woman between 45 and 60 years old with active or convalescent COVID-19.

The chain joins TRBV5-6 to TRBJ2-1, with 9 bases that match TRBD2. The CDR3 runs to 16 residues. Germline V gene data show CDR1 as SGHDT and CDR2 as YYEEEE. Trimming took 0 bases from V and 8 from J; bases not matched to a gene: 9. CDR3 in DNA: TGTGCCAGCAGCTTGGCCATCCTAGCGGGAATTGATGAGCAGTTCTTC. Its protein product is CASSLAILAGIDEQFF. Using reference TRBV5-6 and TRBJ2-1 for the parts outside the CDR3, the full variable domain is DAGVTQSPTHLIKTRGQQVTLRCSPKSGHDTVSWYQQALGQGPQFIFQYYEEEERQRGNFPDRFSGHQFPNYSSELNVNALLLGDSALYLCASSLAILAGIDEQFFGPGTRLTVL.

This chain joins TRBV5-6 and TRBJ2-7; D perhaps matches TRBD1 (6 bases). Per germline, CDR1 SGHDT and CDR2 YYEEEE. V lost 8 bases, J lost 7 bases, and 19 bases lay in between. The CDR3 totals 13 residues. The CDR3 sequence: CASFRGPFGEQYF. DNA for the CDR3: TGTGCCAGTTTCAGGGGCCCCTTCGGGGAGCAGTACTTC.

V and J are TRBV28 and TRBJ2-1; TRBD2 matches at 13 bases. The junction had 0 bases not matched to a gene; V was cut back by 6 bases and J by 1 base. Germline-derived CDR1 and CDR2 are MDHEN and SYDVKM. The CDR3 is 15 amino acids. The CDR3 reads CASRLAGGSYNEQFF. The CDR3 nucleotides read TGTGCCAGCAGACTAGCGGGAGGGTCCTACAATGAGCAGTTCTTC. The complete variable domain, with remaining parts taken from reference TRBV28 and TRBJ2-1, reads DVKVTQSSRYLVKRTGEKVFLECVQDMDHENMFWYRQDPGLGLRLIYFSYDVKMKEKGDIPEGYSVSREKKERFSLILESASTNQTSMYLCASRLAGGSYNEQFFGPGTRLTVL.

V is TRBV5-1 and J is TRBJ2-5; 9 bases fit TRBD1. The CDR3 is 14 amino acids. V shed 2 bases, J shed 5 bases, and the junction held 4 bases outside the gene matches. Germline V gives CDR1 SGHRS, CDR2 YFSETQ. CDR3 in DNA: TGCGCCAGCAGCTTCACCGGGACAGGGGAGACCCAGTACTTC. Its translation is CASSFTGTGETQYF.

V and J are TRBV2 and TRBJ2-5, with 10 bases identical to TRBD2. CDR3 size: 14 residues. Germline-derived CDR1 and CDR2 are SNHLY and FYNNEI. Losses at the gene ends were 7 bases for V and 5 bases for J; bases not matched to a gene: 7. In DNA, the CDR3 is TGTGCCAGCATCGCTCTAGCGGGAGTGGAGACCCAGTACTTC. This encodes CASIALAGVETQYF.